This TCR beta chain was found in a study of blood T cell repertoires in COVID-19. The CDR3 sequence is 15 residues long. Assay used: immunoSEQ multiplex PCR; TCRdb lists only in-frame clones, some missing. The table shows 160,000 or so clones, with roughly 90% occurring only once. V usage is TRBV21-1 and J usage is TRBJ1-1. TRBV21-1 is a pseudogene. Sequencing was carried out using peripheral blood. This sequence was found in a woman aged 50 to 60 with acute or convalescent COVID-19. The CDR3 DNA is TGTGCCAGCAGCAAAGACCGGGGAATGAACACTGAAGCTTTCTTT. Its translation: CASSKDRGMNTEAFF.